This T cell receptor beta chain was identified in a study of spatial heterogeneity in lung cancer. Whole-study context: The cohort: over 65 early-stage, untreated non-small cell lung cancer patients.

Time point of the sample: blood at routine non-recurrence follow-up after resection. Tumor, nontumor lung or frozen PBMC supplied whole RNA, sequenced without sorting. The V and J ends lost 4 bases and 2 bases, in that order; junction bases with no gene match: 5. This CDR3 region has 15 residues. Individual TCR cDNA molecules each bore their own unique molecular identifier. TCRdb independently ran MiXCR on the 5' RACE reads; one entry per CDR3 protein. The table records about 1,100 distinct CDR3 sequences, around two fifths of them present only once. As regards this clonotype: Its antigen is unidentified. The library was prepared for alpha chains; this beta chain is a stray read, so its frequency means little.

Findings of the study overall: Among blood samples, ubiquitous expanded tumor TCRs appeared more at resection than at follow-up.

V and J are TRBV12-3 or TRBV12-4 and TRBJ2-1, with 7 bases identical to TRBD2. The sample here was PBMCs, taken at follow-up. The receptor's source is a female donor with early-stage non-small cell lung cancer. The CDR3 loop reads CASSWERGTYNEQFF. CDR3 nucleotide sequence: TGTGCCAGCAGTTGGGAGCGGGGAACCTACAATGAGCAGTTCTTC.